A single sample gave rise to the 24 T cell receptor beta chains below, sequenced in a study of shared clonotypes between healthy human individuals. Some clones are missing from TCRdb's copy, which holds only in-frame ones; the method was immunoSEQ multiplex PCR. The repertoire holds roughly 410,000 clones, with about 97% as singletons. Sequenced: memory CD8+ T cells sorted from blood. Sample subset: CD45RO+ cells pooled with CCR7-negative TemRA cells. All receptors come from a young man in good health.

CDR3 loop: CASSLAGGDYEQYF. CDR3 DNA: TGTGCCAGCAGCTTGGCGGGAGGGGACTACGAGCAGTACTTC. The chain carries TRBV5-4 and TRBJ2-7, with 8 bases aligning to TRBD2. Per germline, CDR1 SGHNT and CDR2 YYREEE (reference sequence). The junction had 2 bases not matched to a gene; V was cut back by 0 bases and J by 3 bases. The CDR3 totals 14 residues.

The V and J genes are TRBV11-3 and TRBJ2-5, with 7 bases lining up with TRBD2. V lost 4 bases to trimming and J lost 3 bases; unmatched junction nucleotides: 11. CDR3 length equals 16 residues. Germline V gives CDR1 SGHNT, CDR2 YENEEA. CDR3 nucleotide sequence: TGTGCCAGCAGCTCAACGATAGGGCTAGCGGAAGAGACCCAGTACTTC. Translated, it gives CASSSTIGLAEETQYF.

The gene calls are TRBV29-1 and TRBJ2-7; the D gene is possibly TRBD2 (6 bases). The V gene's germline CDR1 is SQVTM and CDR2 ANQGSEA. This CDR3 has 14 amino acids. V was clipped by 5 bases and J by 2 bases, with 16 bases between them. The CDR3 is CSVRVGGLPYEQYF. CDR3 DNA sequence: TGCAGCGTTAGGGTCGGGGGACTTCCCTACGAGCAGTACTTC.

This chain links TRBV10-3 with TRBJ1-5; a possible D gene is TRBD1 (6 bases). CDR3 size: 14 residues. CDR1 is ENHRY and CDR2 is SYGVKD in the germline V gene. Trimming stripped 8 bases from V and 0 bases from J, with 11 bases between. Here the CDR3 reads CAIGTSYSNQPQHF. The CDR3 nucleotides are TGTGCCATCGGGACATCATATAGCAATCAGCCCCAGCATTTT.

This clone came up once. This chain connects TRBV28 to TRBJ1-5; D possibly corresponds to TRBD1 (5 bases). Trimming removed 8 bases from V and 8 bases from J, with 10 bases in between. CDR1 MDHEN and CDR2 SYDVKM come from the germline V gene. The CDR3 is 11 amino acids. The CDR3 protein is CASLGEEPQHF. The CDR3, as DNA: TGTGCCAGCCTAGGGGAGGAGCCCCAGCATTTT.

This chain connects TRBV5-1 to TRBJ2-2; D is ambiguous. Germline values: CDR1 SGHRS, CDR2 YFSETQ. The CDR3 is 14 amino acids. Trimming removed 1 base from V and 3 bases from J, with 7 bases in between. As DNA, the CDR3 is TGCGCCAGCAGCTTGATTTCAGACACCGGGGAGCTGTTTTTT. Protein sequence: CASSLISDTGELFF.

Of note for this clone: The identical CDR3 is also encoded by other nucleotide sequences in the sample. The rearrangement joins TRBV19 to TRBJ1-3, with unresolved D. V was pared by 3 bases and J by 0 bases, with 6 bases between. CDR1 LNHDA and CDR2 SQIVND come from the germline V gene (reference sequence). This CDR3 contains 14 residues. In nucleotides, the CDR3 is TGTGCCAGTAGTATCAGCAGCTCTGGAAACACCATATATTTT. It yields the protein CASSISSSGNTIYF.

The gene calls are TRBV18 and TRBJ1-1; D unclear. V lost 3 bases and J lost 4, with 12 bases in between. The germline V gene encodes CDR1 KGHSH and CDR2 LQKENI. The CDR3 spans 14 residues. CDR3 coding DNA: TGTGCCAGCTCACCCAGGTATGAGGGCACTGAAGCTTTCTTT. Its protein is CASSPRYEGTEAFF.

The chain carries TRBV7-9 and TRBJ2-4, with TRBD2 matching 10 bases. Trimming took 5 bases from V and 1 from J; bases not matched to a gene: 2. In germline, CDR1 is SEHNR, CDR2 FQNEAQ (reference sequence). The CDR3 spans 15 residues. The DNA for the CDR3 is TGTGCCAGCAGCGAGGGACTAGCGGCCAAAAACATTCAGTACTTC. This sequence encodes CASSEGLAAKNIQYF.

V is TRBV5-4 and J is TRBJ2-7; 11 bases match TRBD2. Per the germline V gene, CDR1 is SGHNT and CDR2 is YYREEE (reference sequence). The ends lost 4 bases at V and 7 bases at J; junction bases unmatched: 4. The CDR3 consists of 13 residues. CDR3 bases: TGTGCCAGCAGCCCGGGGACTAGCGGTGAGCAGTACTTC. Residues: CASSPGTSGEQYF.

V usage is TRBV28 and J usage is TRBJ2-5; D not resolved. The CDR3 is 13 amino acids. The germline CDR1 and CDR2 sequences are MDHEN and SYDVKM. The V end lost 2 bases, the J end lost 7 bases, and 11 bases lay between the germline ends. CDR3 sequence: CASSLTRIGTQYF. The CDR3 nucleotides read TGTGCCAGCAGTTTAACGAGGATAGGGACCCAGTACTTC.

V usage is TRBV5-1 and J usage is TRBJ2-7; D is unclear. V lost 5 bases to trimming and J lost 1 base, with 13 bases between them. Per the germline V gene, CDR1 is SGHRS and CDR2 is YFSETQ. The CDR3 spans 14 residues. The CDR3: CASSQVSISYEQYF. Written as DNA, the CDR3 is TGCGCCAGCAGTCAAGTTAGTATTTCCTACGAGCAGTACTTC.

CDR3 in DNA: TGTGCCAGCAGCAAAGGGGGGCAGGGGACCACCGCAAGCAATCAGCCCCAGCATTTT. Translated: CASSKGGQGTTASNQPQHF. The rearrangement joins TRBV21-1 to TRBJ1-5; the table assigns TRBD1, which was not confirmed against the DNA. TRBV21-1 is listed as a pseudogene. This CDR3 comprises 19 residues.

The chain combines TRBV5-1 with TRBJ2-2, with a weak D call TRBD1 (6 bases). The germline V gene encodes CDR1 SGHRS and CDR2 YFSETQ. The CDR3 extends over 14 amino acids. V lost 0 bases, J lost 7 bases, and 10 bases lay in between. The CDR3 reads CASSLGIQGGELFF. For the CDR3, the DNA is TGCGCCAGCAGCTTGGGGATACAGGGCGGGGAGCTGTTTTTT. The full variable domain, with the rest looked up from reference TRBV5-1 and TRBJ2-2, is KAGVTQTPRYLIKTRGQQVTLSCSPISGHRSVSWYQQTPGQGLQFLFEYFSETQRNKGNFPGRFSGRQFSNSRSEMNVSTLELGDSALYLCASSLGIQGGELFFGEGSRLTVL.

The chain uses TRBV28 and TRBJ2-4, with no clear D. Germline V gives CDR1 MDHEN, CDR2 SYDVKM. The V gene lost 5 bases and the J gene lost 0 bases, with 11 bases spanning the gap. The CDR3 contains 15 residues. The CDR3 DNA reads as TGTGCCAGCAGTCTCACCCGACTAGCCAAAAACATTCAGTACTTC. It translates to CASSLTRLAKNIQYF.

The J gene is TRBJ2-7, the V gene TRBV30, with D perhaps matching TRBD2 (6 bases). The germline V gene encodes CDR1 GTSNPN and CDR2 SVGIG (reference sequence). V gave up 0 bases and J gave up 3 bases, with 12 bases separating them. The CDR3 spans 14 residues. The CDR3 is CAWSVGAGGYEQYF. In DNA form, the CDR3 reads TGTGCCTGGAGTGTAGGGGCCGGGGGCTACGAGCAGTACTTC.

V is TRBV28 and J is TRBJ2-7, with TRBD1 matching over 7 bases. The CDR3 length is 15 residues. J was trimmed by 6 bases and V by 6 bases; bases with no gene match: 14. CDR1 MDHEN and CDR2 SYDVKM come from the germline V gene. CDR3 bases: TGTGCCAGCAGCCTTAACAGGGGAATAGCCTTCGAGCAGTACTTC. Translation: CASSLNRGIAFEQYF.

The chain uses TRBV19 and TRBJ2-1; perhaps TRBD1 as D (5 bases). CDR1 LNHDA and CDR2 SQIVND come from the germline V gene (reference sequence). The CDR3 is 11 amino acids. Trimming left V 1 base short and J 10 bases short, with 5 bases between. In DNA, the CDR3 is TGTGCCAGTAGTATAGGACAGGAGCAGTTCTTC. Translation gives CASSIGQEQFF.

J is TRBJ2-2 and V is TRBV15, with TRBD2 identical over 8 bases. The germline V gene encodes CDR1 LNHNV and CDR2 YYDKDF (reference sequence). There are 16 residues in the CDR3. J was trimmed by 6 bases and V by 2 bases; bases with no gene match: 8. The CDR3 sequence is CATSRWGGLAPGELFF. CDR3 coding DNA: TGTGCCACCAGCAGATGGGGCGGACTAGCCCCCGGGGAGCTGTTTTTT.

The DNA of the CDR3 is TGTGCCAGCAGTTTAACGATCCCCGGTCCTAGCGGGACCACCGCGCAAGAGACCCAGTACTTC. Protein product: CASSLTIPGPSGTTAQETQYF. The chain carries TRBV27 and TRBJ2-5; TRBD2 agrees at 9 bases. Germline CDR1 MNHEY, CDR2 SMNVEV (reference sequence). V shed 2 bases, J shed 2 bases, and the junction held 21 bases outside the gene matches. The CDR3 totals 21 residues.

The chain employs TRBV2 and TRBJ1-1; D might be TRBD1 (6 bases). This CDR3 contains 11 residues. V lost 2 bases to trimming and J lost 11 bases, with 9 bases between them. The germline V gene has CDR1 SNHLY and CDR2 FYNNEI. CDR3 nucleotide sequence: TGTGCCAGCAGTGAATCAAGGGGGGCTTTCTTT. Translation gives CASSESRGAFF.

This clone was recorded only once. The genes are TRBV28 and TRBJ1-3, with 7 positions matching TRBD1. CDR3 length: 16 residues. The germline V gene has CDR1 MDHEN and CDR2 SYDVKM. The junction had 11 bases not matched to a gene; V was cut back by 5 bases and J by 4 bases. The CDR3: CASSPPATGKGNTIYF. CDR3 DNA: TGTGCCAGCAGTCCCCCTGCGACAGGGAAGGGAAACACCATATATTTT.

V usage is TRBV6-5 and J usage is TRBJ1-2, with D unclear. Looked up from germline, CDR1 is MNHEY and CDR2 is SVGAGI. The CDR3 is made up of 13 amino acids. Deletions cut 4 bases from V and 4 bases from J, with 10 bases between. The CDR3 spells CASSSTPGYGYTF. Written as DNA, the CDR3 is TGTGCCAGCAGTTCTACACCCGGCTATGGCTACACCTTC.

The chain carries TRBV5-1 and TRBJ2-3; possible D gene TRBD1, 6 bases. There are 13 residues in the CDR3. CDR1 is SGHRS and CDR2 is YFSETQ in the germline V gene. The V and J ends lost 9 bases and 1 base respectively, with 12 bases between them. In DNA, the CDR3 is TGCGCCACCACCCCAGGGGGCACAGATACGCAGTATTTT. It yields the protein CATTPGGTDTQYF. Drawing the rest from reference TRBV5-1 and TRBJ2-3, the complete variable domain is KAGVTQTPRYLIKTRGQQVTLSCSPISGHRSVSWYQQTPGQGLQFLFEYFSETQRNKGNFPGRFSGRQFSNSRSEMNVSTLELGDSALYLCATTPGGTDTQYFGPGTRLTVL.